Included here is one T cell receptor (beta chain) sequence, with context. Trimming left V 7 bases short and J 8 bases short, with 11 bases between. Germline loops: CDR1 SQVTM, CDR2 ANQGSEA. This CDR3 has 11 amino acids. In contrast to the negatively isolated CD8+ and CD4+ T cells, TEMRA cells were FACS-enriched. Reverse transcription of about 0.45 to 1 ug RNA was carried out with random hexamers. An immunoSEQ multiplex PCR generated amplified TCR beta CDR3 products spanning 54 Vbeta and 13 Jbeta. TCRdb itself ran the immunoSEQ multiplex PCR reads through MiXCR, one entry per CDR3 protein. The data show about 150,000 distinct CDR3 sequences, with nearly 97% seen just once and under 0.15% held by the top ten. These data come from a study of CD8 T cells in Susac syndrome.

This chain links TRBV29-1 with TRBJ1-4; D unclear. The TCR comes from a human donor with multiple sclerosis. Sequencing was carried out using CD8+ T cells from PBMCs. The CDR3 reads CSAHAGEKLFF. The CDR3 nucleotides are TGCAGCGCCCACGCTGGCGAAAAACTGTTTTTT.